This TCR beta chain comes out of a study of T cell responses to AZD1222 COVID-19 vaccine (dated by TCRdb to 2020 to 2022). For the study in its entirety: A total of around 240 trial participants underwent TCR sequencing, of whom 200 to 220 received two doses of AZD1222 and roughly 25 received two doses of the MenACWY control vaccine. Trial participants were enrolled by age into subgroups of 18-55, 56-69 and 70-plus years, and around 150, 29 and 61 TCR-sequenced participants, respectively, were included in these subgroups.

What the work shows at the level of the full study, not this receptor alone: Conclusions about previously exposed vaccinees are limited because only 6 or 7 AZD1222 recipients were SARS-CoV-2 seropositive at baseline. The whole spike protein was spanned by vaccine-associated CD4 TCRs, and dominant responses were seen in regions 160-218 and 743-854. Participants were mostly white British, with more females than males. The authors suggested clonal diversity may have been underestimated. Because no samples from the day 14 peak response were available, repertoires could be characterized only after the peak T cell response. The 56-69-year group was small, and its depth increase did not reach significance, likely because of low power. Spike-specific TCR breadth and depth rose significantly after two AZD1222 doses compared with day 0 and with MenACWY recipients. Epitopes outside the regions mutated in the B.1.351 and B.1.1.7 variants were reportedly recognized by nearly half of the unique spike-specific TCRs.

The CDR3 regions of human TCRbeta chains were analyzed by immunosequencing. On the authors' methods: TCRs in the repertoires were matched against a reference library of SARS-CoV-2-specific TCRs that had been generated with the MIRA antigen-specificity platform. Breadth meant the fraction of unique TCRs that were SARS-CoV-2-associated, whereas depth meant the fraction of total T cells that were SARS-CoV-2-associated. Each spike-specific TCR was assigned to its reactive spike region and to a CD4 or CD8 class using the MIRA data. Log10-transformed breadth and depth values were compared by one-way ANOVA with Sidak's multiple comparisons tests. TCRdb mirrors the immuneACCESS table, restricted to in-frame sequences. Some clones are absent from its copies; in checked studies, under half trace to an unresolved V gene, and the reason for the others is unknown. V, J and clone size derive from that table, while D and trimming were established from the DNA sequence. This sample comprises tens of thousands of clones, approximately 90% of them detected only once. 3.1% of the sample goes to the ten largest clones.

On this clone: Its target antigen remains unknown. No base qualities exist here, and no much larger clone lies one base off it.

The label giving this sample's time point can be read as: about 28 days (+/-7) after the second vaccine dose. AZD1222 recipients given second doses at about 4 weeks or at about 12 weeks were pooled, since spike-specific TCR depth and breadth were not found to differ between the two schedules. Samples from vaccinated people were obtained from the UK trials COV001 and COV002, which included a single-blind randomized controlled phase 2/3 trial of AZD1222 (ChAdOx1 nCoV-19) in healthy adults. For TCRbeta chain sequencing, PBMC samples were collected from trial participants at day 0 and at day 28 after the second dose. Sequencing used peripheral blood, obtained 28 days after the second AZD1222 dose. The TCR was taken from an adult who received the AZD1222 COVID-19 vaccine.

For the CDR3, the sequence is CSASLSGRTNEQFF. Here is the DNA: TGCAGTGCTAGTTTAAGTGGTAGGACCAATGAGCAGTTCTTC. Recombination connected TRBV20-1 to TRBJ2-1, with no D gene named confidently. CDR1 DFQATT and CDR2 SNEGSKA are derived from the germline V gene (reference sequence). Inclusive of the bounding cysteine and phenylalanine, the CDR3 is 14 residues long. The retained sequence is limited to the CDR3, 42 bases, with the frame set at the first base. The junction carries 15 bases between V and J, which are trimmed by 3 bases and 6 bases respectively.